What follows are 27 T cell receptor beta chains derived from one specimen sequenced in a study of T cell responses to AZD1222 COVID-19 vaccine. Libraries were prepared by immunoSEQ multiplex PCR; TCRdb keeps only in-frame clonotypes and omits some of them. Counted here are 75,000 to 90,000 clones, 89% occurring once; the ten biggest clones make up 2.4%. The starting material was peripheral blood, obtained on day 0 of AZD1222 vaccination. These receptors all come from an adult in good health.

V and J are TRBV6-5 and TRBJ1-2; a possible D gene is TRBD1 (5 bases). V was clipped by 5 bases and J by 8 bases, with 21 bases between them. In germline, CDR1 is MNHEY, CDR2 SVGAGI. This CDR3 has 15 residues. The CDR3 is CASSPSFDRSFGYTF. In DNA form, the CDR3 reads TGTGCCAGCAGTCCCTCCTTCGACAGATCCTTCGGCTACACCTTC.

The chain links TRBV10-2 to TRBJ2-3; TRBD2 aligns across 11 bases. The CDR3 covers 15 residues. The V gene end was trimmed by 9 bases and the J gene end by 1 base; junction bases not matched to a gene: 6. CDR1 and CDR2 from the germline V gene are WSHSY and SAAADI. CDR3 sequence: CASKPTSGGTDTQYF. As DNA, the CDR3 is TGCGCCAGTAAACCGACTAGCGGGGGCACAGATACGCAGTATTTT.

The chain recombines TRBV5-1 with TRBJ2-7, with 8 bases fitting TRBD1. CDR1 is SGHRS and CDR2 is YFSETQ in the germline V gene. Trimming removed 9 bases from V and 5 bases from J; junction bases left unmatched: 10. The CDR3 runs 13 residues. This CDR3 is CATRMDRVDEQYF. CDR3 nucleotides: TGCGCCACCAGAATGGACAGGGTAGACGAGCAGTACTTC.

The genes are TRBV7-9 and TRBJ2-3, with no clear D. The CDR3 extends over 15 amino acids. The V gene's germline CDR1 is SEHNR and CDR2 FQNEAQ (reference sequence). Trimming removed 3 bases from V and 4 bases from J, with 14 bases in between. CDR3 sequence reads: CASSFFHEISDTQYF. The CDR3 DNA sequence: TGTGCCAGCAGCTTCTTCCATGAGATATCAGATACGCAGTATTTT. Combining the CDR3 with reference TRBV7-9 and TRBJ2-3 gives the whole variable domain DTGVSQNPRHKITKRGQNVTFRCDPISEHNRLYWYRQTLGQGPEFLTYFQNEAQLEKSRLLSDRFSAERPKGSFSTLEIQRTEQGDSAMYLCASSFFHEISDTQYFGPGTRLTVL.

The chain has TRBV7-8 and TRBJ2-7; 13 bases align to TRBD2. CDR1 and CDR2 (germline): SGHVS, FQNEAQ. The trim removed 5 bases at V and 3 bases at J, leaving 4 bases unmatched. This CDR3 contains 15 residues. CDR3 DNA sequence: TGTGCCAGCAGCAAAGGGACTAGCGGGATCTACGAGCAGTACTTC. Amino acid sequence: CASSKGTSGIYEQYF.

The chain combines TRBV7-2 with TRBJ2-7; no firm D call. The germline V gene encodes CDR1 SGHTA and CDR2 FQGNSA. The CDR3 has 13 residues. The V end lost 1 base, the J end lost 3 bases, and 7 bases lay between the germline ends. The CDR3 loop is CASSLGTGYEQYF. CDR3 DNA: TGTGCCAGCAGCTTAGGGACGGGCTACGAGCAGTACTTC. The full variable domain, with the rest looked up from reference TRBV7-2 and TRBJ2-7, is GAGVSQSPSNKVTEKGKDVELRCDPISGHTALYWYRQSLGQGLEFLIYFQGNSAPDKSGLPSDRFSAERTGGSVSTLTIQRTQQEDSAVYLCASSLGTGYEQYFGPGTRLTVT.

This chain connects TRBV18 to TRBJ2-5; D call uncertain. The CDR3 is made up of 13 amino acids. V shed 6 bases and J shed 2 bases, with 10 bases lying between them. Germline V lookup: CDR1 KGHSH, CDR2 LQKENI. CDR3 DNA sequence: TGTGCCAGCTCCACGACACCTCAAGAGACCCAGTACTTC. This gives the protein CASSTTPQETQYF.

J is TRBJ2-1 and V is TRBV7-3; D tentatively fits TRBD1 or TRBD2 (5 bases each). V was pared by 4 bases and J by 0 bases, with 10 bases between. The CDR3 runs 15 residues. Germline CDR1 reads SGHTA; CDR2 reads FQGTGA. CDR3 DNA sequence: TGTGCCAGCAGCTGGGACGGACCCTCCTACAATGAGCAGTTCTTC. Its translation: CASSWDGPSYNEQFF.

This rearrangement joins TRBV2 to TRBJ2-3, with D hard to call. The CDR3 length is 13 residues. Germline V gene data show CDR1 as SNHLY and CDR2 as FYNNEI. With 4 bases removed from V and 1 base from J, the gap between germline ends came to 6 bases. The CDR3 spells CASSVVGTDTQYF. In nucleotides, the CDR3 is TGTGCCAGCAGTGTGGTCGGCACAGATACGCAGTATTTT.

The chain joins TRBV2 to TRBJ2-5, with 11 bases that match TRBD2. Trimming at V came to 7 bases and at J to 5 bases, leaving 3 bases not matched to a gene. Germline loops: CDR1 SNHLY, CDR2 FYNNEI. The CDR3 has 13 residues. This chain's CDR3 is CASKTSGVETQYF. The DNA of the CDR3 is TGTGCCAGCAAGACTAGCGGGGTTGAGACCCAGTACTTC.

This chain links TRBV4-1 with TRBJ2-4; the match to TRBD1 covers 9 bases. Germline V gene sequence: CDR1 MGHRA, CDR2 YSYEKL. The CDR3 is made up of 15 amino acids. Trimming cost V 1 base and J 6 bases; bases outside gene matches: 4. In nucleotides, the CDR3 is TGCGCCAGCAGCCAAGGGGACAGGGCGGGAAACATTCAGTACTTC. Translating gives CASSQGDRAGNIQYF.

CDR3: CASSLEGALYKDGTSYNSPLHF. CDR3 coding DNA: TGTGCCAGCAGCTTAGAAGGGGCATTGTATAAGGACGGTACCTCCTATAATTCACCCCTCCACTTT. The V gene is TRBV13, the J gene TRBJ1-6; D perhaps matches TRBD1 (5 bases). Germline CDR1 reads PRHDT; CDR2 reads FYEKMQ (reference sequence). There are 22 residues in the CDR3. Trimming shortened V by 1 base and J by 0 bases, and 25 bases separated the two germline ends. Variable domain in full (rest from reference TRBV13 and TRBJ1-6): AAGVIQSPRHLIKEKRETATLKCYPIPRHDTVYWYQQGPGQDPQFLISFYEKMQSDKGSIPDRFSAQQFSDYHSELNMSSLELGDSALYFCASSLEGALYKDGTSYNSPLHFGNGTRLTVT.

The CDR3 DNA follows: TGTGCCAGCAGCCTGGGACTGACCACAGATACGCAGTATTTT. This encodes CASSLGLTTDTQYF. The chain is built from TRBV9 and TRBJ2-3; tentative D call: TRBD2 (6 bases). The CDR3 contains 14 residues. CDR1 SGDLS and CDR2 YYNGEE come from the germline V gene. With 4 bases removed from V and 2 bases from J, the gap between germline ends came to 11 bases.

J is TRBJ2-1 and V is TRBV7-2, with D perhaps being TRBD1 or TRBD2 (7 bases each). The CDR3 has 16 amino acids. The germline V and J ends were trimmed by 4 bases and 4 bases, with 17 bases remaining between them. Germline lookup yields CDR1 SGHTA and CDR2 FQGNSA. CDR3 nucleotide sequence: TGTGCCAGCAGCTCAGGGGGGGGTAGCGCATACAATGAGCAGTTCTTC. It codes for CASSSGGGSAYNEQFF.

The V gene is TRBV6-5, the J gene TRBJ1-2; D is perhaps TRBD1 (5 bases). The V gene's germline CDR1 is MNHEY and CDR2 SVGAGI. V was shortened by 6 bases and J by 4 bases, with 9 bases between the two germline ends. This CDR3 is built from 12 residues. CDR3 sequence reads: CASRAQGYGYTF. For the CDR3, the DNA is TGTGCCAGCAGGGCGCAGGGCTATGGCTACACCTTC.

CDR3 in amino acids: CASSLGRYVGTNYGYTF. The CDR3 DNA reads TGCGCCAGCAGCTTGGGCCGGTATGTAGGTACTAACTATGGCTACACCTTC. V is TRBV5-1 and J is TRBJ1-2; D is unresolved. The germline V and J ends were trimmed by 0 bases and 0 bases, with 15 bases remaining between them. CDR1 and CDR2 (germline): SGHRS, YFSETQ. CDR3 length equals 17 residues.

The chain links TRBV4-3 to TRBJ1-1, with 7 bases matching TRBD1. The germline V gene has CDR1 LGHNA and CDR2 YSLEER. Trimming took 0 bases from V and 3 from J; bases not matched to a gene: 10. This CDR3 spans 17 amino acids. This CDR3 reads CASSQDFEGALHTEAFF. CDR3 nucleotide sequence: TGCGCCAGCAGCCAAGATTTTGAGGGGGCTTTGCACACTGAAGCTTTCTTT.

This clone came up once. This sequence joins TRBV30 and TRBJ2-7, with 11 bases matching TRBD1. Trimming cost V 2 bases and J 1 base; bases outside gene matches: 4. Germline CDR1 and CDR2: GTSNPN and SVGIG (reference sequence). The CDR3 is 15 amino acids. The CDR3 nucleotides read TGTGCCTGGAGTCCCGGGACAGGGGGGTCCTACGAGCAGTACTTC. This codes for CAWSPGTGGSYEQYF. Combining the CDR3 with reference TRBV30 and TRBJ2-7 gives the whole variable domain SQTIHQWPATLVQPVGSPLSLECTVEGTSNPNLYWYRQAAGRGLQLLFYSVGIGQISSEVPQNLSASRPQDRQFILSSKKLLLSDSGFYLCAWSPGTGGSYEQYFGPGTRLTVT.

The chain links TRBV7-2 to TRBJ2-7; D is unclear. The CDR3 totals 14 residues. The V end lost 9 bases, the J end lost 0 bases, and 15 bases lay between the germline ends. The germline V gene encodes CDR1 SGHTA and CDR2 FQGNSA. The CDR3 sequence: CASWSPTDSYEQYF. The CDR3 DNA follows: TGTGCCAGTTGGAGCCCTACGGACTCCTACGAGCAGTACTTC.

This clone is a singleton in its sample. The chain has TRBV6-1 and TRBJ2-7, with TRBD2 matching 8 bases. CDR3 length: 15 amino acids. Trimming at V came to 0 bases and at J to 1 base, leaving 2 bases not matched to a gene. Looked up from germline, CDR1 is MNHNS and CDR2 is SASEGT. The CDR3 DNA reads TGTGCCAGCAGTGAAGCGAGCGGGGGTTCCTACGAGCAGTACTTC. This codes for CASSEASGGSYEQYF.

This chain uses TRBV5-6 with TRBJ1-2; 8 bases are shared with TRBD1. In germline, CDR1 is SGHDT, CDR2 YYEEEE. With V trimmed by 4 bases and J by 6 bases, 8 bases remained unmatched. The CDR3 runs 14 residues. CDR3 DNA: TGTGCCAGCAGCCTTTTGACAGGGGATGATGGCTACACCTTC. It codes for CASSLLTGDDGYTF.

This chain links TRBV5-8 with TRBJ1-6, with 7 bases lining up with TRBD1. The CDR3 consists of 14 residues. Germline lookup yields CDR1 SGHTS and CDR2 YDEGEE. Trimming took 0 bases from V and 6 from J; bases not matched to a gene: 0. In DNA form, the CDR3 reads TGTGCCAGCAGCTTGGACAGGGGTAATTCACCCCTCCACTTT. It encodes CASSLDRGNSPLHF.

The V gene is TRBV5-1, the J gene TRBJ2-7; 10 bases agree with TRBD1. There are 16 residues in the CDR3. Germline CDR1 SGHRS, CDR2 YFSETQ. V dropped 0 bases and J dropped 3; count of bases not matched to a gene: 6. The CDR3 DNA follows: TGCGCCAGCAGCTTGGGGGCGACAGGGGGCTTCTACGAGCAGTACTTC. Its translation: CASSLGATGGFYEQYF.

The chain has TRBV5-4 and TRBJ2-7; possibly TRBD1 for D (6 bases). The CDR3 runs to 12 residues. In germline, CDR1 is SGHNT, CDR2 YYREEE (reference sequence). V was shortened by 0 bases and J by 6 bases, with 7 bases between the two germline ends. This CDR3 reads CASSLVGGEQYF. The CDR3 bases are TGTGCCAGCAGCTTGGTAGGGGGCGAGCAGTACTTC.

The chain recombines TRBV12-3 or TRBV12-4 with TRBJ2-7; no reliable D call. The CDR3 consists of 12 residues. Trimming took off 6 bases at V and 5 bases at J, with 11 bases between the two ends. The CDR3 protein is CASRGSSHEQYF. The CDR3 region has the DNA TGTGCCAGCAGGGGTAGTTCTCACGAGCAGTACTTC.

V usage is TRBV5-1 and J usage is TRBJ1-1; 8 positions agree with TRBD1. The V gene's germline CDR1 is SGHRS and CDR2 YFSETQ. V gave up 4 bases and J gave up 1 base; unmatched junction bases: 3. CDR3 length: 14 residues. For the CDR3, the DNA is TGCGCCAGCAGCGAACAGGGGGGGAACACTGAAGCTTTCTTT. Protein product: CASSEQGGNTEAFF.

The chain combines TRBV27 with TRBJ2-7; 9 bases agree with TRBD2. The CDR3 totals 16 residues. V was clipped by 2 bases and J by 4 bases; unmatched bases: 9. Germline CDR1 and CDR2: MNHEY and SMNVEV (reference sequence). The CDR3: CASSLQAGGKGYEQYF. The CDR3 DNA follows: TGTGCCAGCAGTTTACAGGCGGGAGGGAAGGGGTACGAGCAGTACTTC.